This T cell receptor (beta chain) derives from a study of blood T cells in healthy people across ages. Then a second PCR, running about 6 to 12 cycles, was carried out with a sample-barcoded 5' primer and a J-beta primer mix. TCRdb processed the 5' RACE reads anew with MiXCR; each CDR3 protein has one entry. Of hundreds of thousands of distinct CDR3 sequences listed, under 35% are singletons. In its sample, this clonotype was seen many times. The sample comprised blood. This sequence was found in a woman older than 75 in good health.

The CDR3 nucleotides read TGTGCCAGCAGTAACCGGGACAACTTTTTGCAGTTCTTC. Translated, it gives CASSNRDNFLQFF. This rearrangement joins TRBV6-5 to TRBJ2-1; D is possibly TRBD1 (6 bases). Germline loops: CDR1 MNHEY, CDR2 SVGAGI. The CDR3 sequence is 13 residues long. V lost 5 bases and J lost 12, with 17 bases in between.